The clone carrying this T cell receptor beta chain was picked up many times. Amplified TCR beta CDR3 regions derived from RNA transcripts. When the TCR CDR3 underwent first-round RT-PCR, the HTBI primer set was used. TCRdb ran MiXCR on the multiplex PCR reads and lists one entry per CDR3 protein. The table records about 640,000 distinct CDR3 sequences, about 20% of them present only once. This entry comes from a study of T cells in Graves' hyperthyroidism and ophthalmopathy. About the research overall: Pretreatment peripheral blood was obtained at initial diagnosis.

The diagnostic basis comprised clinical symptoms, serum thyroxine and TRAb, thyroid ultrasound and orbital computed tomography. Out of roughly 9.1 ml of fresh peripheral blood came the PBMCs. The CDR3 extends over 14 amino acids. V lost 5 bases, J lost 6 bases, and 16 bases lay in between. Per germline, CDR1 SGHTA and CDR2 FQGNSA. Sample: blood. The V and J genes are TRBV7-2 and TRBJ1-1; D possibly corresponds to TRBD1 (6 bases). This clonotype originated in a young man with Graves' ophthalmopathy. In DNA form, the CDR3 reads TGTGCCAGCAGCACACAGGGACGTTGGGCTGAAGCTTTCTTT. It encodes CASSTQGRWAEAFF.